This is a list of T cell receptor beta chains from one sample in a study of glioma-infiltrating T cells. TCRdb redid the calling of the multiplex PCR reads with MiXCR, one entry per CDR3 protein. The table shows some 190,000 distinct CDR3 sequences, with roughly a third occurring only once. The specimen was glioma tissue, nonneoplastic brain tissue, or PBMCs (not recorded which). These receptors were taken from a human donor with low-grade glioma or glioblastoma, undergoing nonglioma brain surgery, or in good health (not recorded which). The conserved cysteine and the conserved F or W are not part of the CDR3 here. Each record gives: J gene, clone size, V gene, CDR3 protein. Rows may omit the clone size; those that give it use once, few, many or a size class.

j_gene: TRBJ2-7; abundance: -; v_gene: TRBV27; CDR3aa: ARSYSFQGDYEQY
j_gene: TRBJ1-6; abundance: many; v_gene: TRBV27; CDR3aa: ASSPLGSPLH
j_gene: TRBJ1-1; abundance: many; v_gene: TRBV7-9; CDR3aa: ASSPAGNTEAF
j_gene: TRBJ2-3; abundance: many; v_gene: TRBV28; CDR3aa: ASSLFPSNTDTQY
j_gene: TRBJ1-2; abundance: many; v_gene: TRBV5-4; CDR3aa: ASSLEANYGYT
j_gene: TRBJ1-1; abundance: -; v_gene: TRBV5-1; CDR3aa: ASSEGQGIGAEAF
j_gene: TRBJ2-3; abundance: many; v_gene: TRBV15; CDR3aa: ATRMTGGLNTDTQY
j_gene: TRBJ1-6; abundance: many; v_gene: TRBV29-1; CDR3aa: SVPPSPLH
j_gene: TRBJ1-2; abundance: -; v_gene: TRBV28; CDR3aa: TSSPTMKRHGYT
j_gene: TRBJ2-3; abundance: many; v_gene: TRBV7-2; CDR3aa: ASSFGLGQGGTQY
j_gene: TRBJ2-7; abundance: -; v_gene: TRBV5-4; CDR3aa: PSSFSGSEEQY
j_gene: TRBJ1-3; abundance: -; v_gene: TRBV5-1; CDR3aa: ASSSDVGSGSTIY
j_gene: TRBJ2-1; abundance: -; v_gene: TRBV15; CDR3aa: ATRYDSTGSYNEQF
j_gene: TRBJ2-1; abundance: many; v_gene: TRBV3-1; CDR3aa: ASSLMGVAYNEQF
j_gene: TRBJ2-7; abundance: -; v_gene: TRBV28; CDR3aa: ASGKGLINEQY
j_gene: TRBJ1-1; abundance: many; v_gene: TRBV25-1; CDR3aa: ASSNPGVVTEAF
j_gene: TRBJ2-1; abundance: -; v_gene: TRBV9; CDR3aa: ASSPGLKGYEQF
j_gene: TRBJ1-1; abundance: many; v_gene: TRBV20-1; CDR3aa: SARGIELDTEAF
j_gene: TRBJ2-5; abundance: -; v_gene: TRBV29-1; CDR3aa: SVELSGRLETQY
j_gene: TRBJ2-3; abundance: -; v_gene: TRBV3-1; CDR3aa: ASTQRTDTQY
j_gene: TRBJ2-6; abundance: many; v_gene: TRBV6-1; CDR3aa: ASKLGSGANVLT
j_gene: TRBJ1-2; abundance: many; v_gene: TRBV28; CDR3aa: ASKSLTHYGYT
j_gene: TRBJ1-1; abundance: -; v_gene: TRBV29-1; CDR3aa: SVETGGITEAF
j_gene: TRBJ2-7; abundance: few; v_gene: TRBV30; CDR3aa: AWSSGSSYEQY
j_gene: TRBJ1-5; abundance: many; v_gene: TRBV4-1; CDR3aa: ASSTPGNQPQH
j_gene: TRBJ2-2; abundance: -; v_gene: TRBV5-1; CDR3aa: ASRPGLAGGELF
j_gene: TRBJ2-3; abundance: many; v_gene: TRBV7-3; CDR3aa: ASSLFASGRAKDTQY
j_gene: TRBJ2-3; abundance: many; v_gene: TRBV7-6; CDR3aa: ASSLPSGTDTQY
j_gene: TRBJ1-1; abundance: -; v_gene: TRBV7-3; CDR3aa: ASRGAGIVAEAF
j_gene: TRBJ2-7; abundance: few; v_gene: TRBV10-3; CDR3aa: ATGGRGWGRSGDYEQY
j_gene: TRBJ1-3; abundance: many; v_gene: TRBV10-3; CDR3aa: AISDRTVSGNTIY
j_gene: TRBJ2-5; abundance: many; v_gene: TRBV27; CDR3aa: ASSSWTGVMETQY
j_gene: TRBJ2-4; abundance: few; v_gene: TRBV6-6; CDR3aa: ASSYSSVRGIQY
j_gene: TRBJ2-3; abundance: many; v_gene: TRBV7-2; CDR3aa: ASRRLAGVRDTQY
j_gene: TRBJ2-1; abundance: -; v_gene: TRBV19; CDR3aa: ASSALPLAGLYNEQF
j_gene: TRBJ2-5; abundance: many; v_gene: TRBV7-2; CDR3aa: ASSLGGGGLRTQY
j_gene: TRBJ1-1; abundance: many; v_gene: TRBV7-9; CDR3aa: ASSRTDTNTEAF
j_gene: TRBJ2-5; abundance: -; v_gene: TRBV6-1; CDR3aa: ASSGLAGSQETQY
j_gene: TRBJ2-2; abundance: many; v_gene: TRBV24-1; CDR3aa: ATSDLRGGSTGELF
j_gene: TRBJ2-3; abundance: many; v_gene: TRBV7-2; CDR3aa: ASSLRGVGQEIADTQY
j_gene: TRBJ2-5; abundance: -; v_gene: TRBV18; CDR3aa: AGSPGVNSGSETQY
j_gene: TRBJ1-1; abundance: -; v_gene: TRBV27; CDR3aa: ASLAWGPLNTEAF
j_gene: TRBJ1-4; abundance: -; v_gene: TRBV7-2; CDR3aa: ASSSNDYRVGGALNEKLF
j_gene: TRBJ2-7; abundance: -; v_gene: TRBV3-1; CDR3aa: ASIQGQNTYEQY
j_gene: TRBJ2-7; abundance: many; v_gene: TRBV7-9; CDR3aa: ASSPRAATGLNSYEQY
j_gene: TRBJ1-3; abundance: many; v_gene: TRBV19; CDR3aa: ASSMGISDTIY
j_gene: TRBJ1-1; abundance: -; v_gene: TRBV12-3/TRBV12-4; CDR3aa: ASRPQGAGTEAF
j_gene: TRBJ2-7; abundance: -; v_gene: TRBV20-1; CDR3aa: SASSLTGAGAEYGQY
j_gene: TRBJ2-7; abundance: many; v_gene: TRBV20-1; CDR3aa: SAREQTYEQY
j_gene: TRBJ2-1; abundance: many; v_gene: TRBV6-1; CDR3aa: ASSPTGGPSGFYNEQF
j_gene: TRBJ2-7; abundance: -; v_gene: TRBV27; CDR3aa: ASSRGLAGGDYEQY
j_gene: TRBJ1-5; abundance: many; v_gene: TRBV6-1; CDR3aa: ASSDFPGTGPVIQH
j_gene: TRBJ2-7; abundance: many; v_gene: TRBV7-2; CDR3aa: ASSLAGAGGYEQY
j_gene: TRBJ2-6; abundance: many; v_gene: TRBV6-2/TRBV6-3; CDR3aa: ASSQNRAGANVLT
j_gene: TRBJ2-3; abundance: many; v_gene: TRBV10-3; CDR3aa: AIRDRGSPDTQY
j_gene: TRBJ2-3; abundance: -; v_gene: TRBV6-6; CDR3aa: ASSFYICSARARGLRGDTQY
j_gene: TRBJ1-3; abundance: many; v_gene: TRBV4-2; CDR3aa: ASSQEGLISGNTIY
j_gene: TRBJ2-1; abundance: many; v_gene: TRBV6-5; CDR3aa: ASSYSGPGPDEQF
j_gene: TRBJ2-5; abundance: many; v_gene: TRBV12-3/TRBV12-4; CDR3aa: ASSSGTSSRPETQY